This T cell receptor (beta chain) was retrieved from a study of shared clonotypes between healthy human individuals. The overall study: Each donor's CD8 memory used one plate, CD8 naive two, each CD4 subset three.

Study results and caveats: Large sequencing depth failed to make sorted-subset sequencing complete, rarefaction showed. Among the subsets, naive ones generally showed larger estimated richness than memory ones.

This CDR3 comprises 14 residues. V shed 6 bases and J shed 3 bases, with 14 bases lying between them. Germline CDR1 reads WNHNN; CDR2 reads SYGVQD (reference sequence). Deep was the level used in running the assay. Libraries were prepared by immunoSEQ multiplex PCR; TCRdb keeps only in-frame clonotypes and omits some of them. The sample contains 950,000 to 1,100,000 clones, around 76% of which appear only once. In regard to this clone: The antigen is undetermined.

Source material: memory CD4+ T cells sorted from blood. Subset meaning: CD45RA-negative fraction. This receptor was identified in a man younger than 35 in good health. The V gene is TRBV10-1, the J gene TRBJ2-5, with D possibly being TRBD1 (6 bases). DNA of the CDR3: TGCGCCAGCAGCAACCGGGACAAAGAAGAGACCCAGTACTTC. Encoded protein: CASSNRDKEETQYF.